This T cell receptor (beta chain) was sequenced for a study of T cells in Graves' hyperthyroidism and ophthalmopathy. Study-level information: Once the initial diagnosis was made, peripheral blood was obtained before any treatment. Study conclusions and caveats: Ophthalmopathy was distinguished from stable hyperthyroidism by 13 V-J signatures.

V dropped 4 bases and J dropped 6 bases, with 19 bases sitting between them. Germline CDR1 reads SGHTA; CDR2 reads FQGNSA. This CDR3 has 16 residues. RNA transcripts provided the source from which TCR beta CDR3 regions were amplified. The HTBI primer set served for first-round RT-PCR of the TCR CDR3. One entry per CDR3 protein results from TCRdb running MiXCR on the multiplex PCR reads. The table has fewer than 900,000 distinct CDR3 sequences, about a sixth seen once. No progression to ophthalmopathy during 18 months of follow-up defined stable disease. Exclusion of patients followed from uncontrolled infection, other autoimmune disease, pregnancy or lactation. This clonotype was counted between two and nine times. What it binds is not known.

This clonotype was obtained from a man between 18 and 29 years old with Graves' hyperthyroidism. The specimen sequenced was blood. The chain links TRBV7-2 to TRBJ2-1; D unresolved. This chain's CDR3 is CASSSRHGQPPNEQFF. The CDR3 DNA follows: TGTGCCAGCAGCTCCCGCCACGGGCAACCCCCCAATGAGCAGTTCTTC. The whole variable domain, filled in from reference TRBV7-2 and TRBJ2-1, reads GAGVSQSPSNKVTEKGKDVELRCDPISGHTALYWYRQSLGQGLEFLIYFQGNSAPDKSGLPSDRFSAERTGGSVSTLTIQRTQQEDSAVYLCASSSRHGQPPNEQFFGPGTRLTVL.